This record covers a single TCR beta chain. Its specificity is unknown. Germline assignment: CDR1 LNHDA and CDR2 SQIVND (reference sequence). Trimming pared 5 bases from V and 4 bases from J, leaving 11 bases between. The length of the CDR3 is 13 residues. Stated treatment: roughly 10-day PBMC culture with coronavirus spike peptide pools or control peptides (ViraFEST assay). The Oncomine TCR Beta short-read assay was applied to DNA of cultured CD4+ T cells. TCRdb passed the PCR reads through MiXCR, listing each CDR3 protein once. The table lists more than 12,000 distinct CDR3 sequences, roughly 34% of them singletons. This record comes from a study of vaccination and CD4 T cells after COVID-19. General observations from the study: It was found that, in convalescent patients, 304 of 307 vaccine-specific clones were spike mono-reactive. Convalescent patients studied were relatively few, and early post-infection timepoints were absent.

The sample comprised cultured CD4+ T cells from blood. This receptor was taken from a human donor with COVID-19. This sequence joins TRBV19 and TRBJ1-1, with D uncertain. CDR3 protein: CASSGSISTEAFF. Here the CDR3 DNA reads TGTGCCAGTAGTGGCAGCATCAGCACTGAAGCTTTCTTT.